The TCR beta chain under discussion was sequenced for a study of T cell repertoires in ileal Crohn's disease. Study information: All patients had surgery for stricturing (61%) or penetrating (around 40%) disease.

As for this clone: Its antigen is undetermined.

Clones were sequenced by immunoSEQ multiplex PCR, and TCRdb holds only the in-frame ones, with some missing. This sample yields about 5,600 clones, of which around 82% are seen a single time; about 9.6% belongs to the top ten. Study results and limitations: Compared with CD4 T cells, sorted CD8 cells carried more expanded clones. All patients with clonality above 26.8% had endoscopic recurrence.

This CDR3 comprises 16 residues. V lost 3 bases and J lost 5; bases outside the gene matches: 6. Germline CDR1 is MNHNS and CDR2 is SASEGT. This chain connects TRBV6-1 to TRBJ2-2; 10 positions agree with TRBD2. This clonotype originated in an adult with Crohn's disease. The source material was ileal tissue. The CDR3 sequence is CASSDLAGGGTGELFF. CDR3 coding DNA: TGTGCCAGCAGTGATTTAGCGGGGGGCGGGACCGGGGAGCTGTTTTTT.